Included here is one T cell receptor beta chain sequence, with context. No cognate antigen has been identified for it. The record has no base qualities; no much larger clone is one base away. The data belong to a study of T cell changes during pregnancy in multiple sclerosis (dated by TCRdb to the late 2010s). Study-level background: The study examined how the T cell repertoire changed over the course of pregnancy in women with multiple sclerosis.

Library preparation was by the immunoSEQ multiplex PCR assay. The table was pulled from immuneACCESS by TCRdb, which kept in-frame rearrangements only. Such tables lose some clones; where checked, under half of the loss comes from unresolved V genes, and the rest has no known cause. This sample holds about 51,000 clones; roughly 93% were observed only once. The biggest ten clones account for approximately 1.9% of the sample. The sample was peripheral blood, taken in the second trimester of pregnancy. This sequence was found in a female donor with multiple sclerosis, enrolled in a pregnancy study.

The DNA sequence reads TGTGCCAGCAGCCCCGGTCCATCCGATACGCAGTATTTT. It specifies CASSPGPSDTQYF. Rearrangement joined TRBV11-3 to TRBJ2-3; no D gene call is confident. The CDR3 holds 13 amino acids from the cysteine to the phenylalanine. The entry retains the CDR3 DNA only, 39 bases that are in frame from base 1. V lost 5 bases and J lost 6 bases; the stretch between them is 12 bases long. The germline V gene sets CDR1 to SGHNT and CDR2 to YENEEA.